This T cell receptor (beta chain) was sequenced during a study of identical twins. TCRdb reanalysed the 5' RACE reads using MiXCR and keeps one entry per CDR3 protein. The sample includes fewer than 500,000 distinct CDR3 sequences, less than 25% of them seen just once. Trimming at V came to 0 bases and at J to 2 bases, leaving 5 bases not matched to a gene. The CDR3 sequence is 16 residues long. Looked up from germline, CDR1 is SGHRS and CDR2 is YFSETQ. The same data also went into a second study, on T cells expressing NK-cell markers.

The receptor was isolated from a woman younger than 30 in good health. The material sequenced was CD4+ T cells sorted from blood. The genes are TRBV5-1 and TRBJ2-3, with 8 bases identical to TRBD2. The CDR3 protein is CASSLAGGAPTDTQYF. CDR3 coding DNA: TGCGCCAGCAGCTTGGCCGGGGGGGCCCCCACAGATACGCAGTATTTT.